These 18 T cell receptor beta chains were sequenced from one sample in a study of blood T cell repertoires in COVID-19. Sequencing used immunoSEQ multiplex PCR; TCRdb keeps in-frame clones, though not all of them. The table includes 220,000 or so clones, approximately 86% detected once. Input material: peripheral blood. The receptors derive from a woman over 75 with acute or convalescent COVID-19.

The V gene is TRBV6-6, the J gene TRBJ2-7; D is undetermined. Germline V gene lookup returns CDR1 MNHNY and CDR2 SVGAGI (reference sequence). Trimming took 6 bases from V and 4 from J, leaving 7 bases between them. This CDR3 is 11 amino acids long. The CDR3 bases are TGTGCCAGCAGCCGACGTTACGAGCAGTACTTC. It yields the protein CASSRRYEQYF.

The chain couples TRBV7-8 to TRBJ2-5, with unresolved D. Germline CDR1 and CDR2: SGHVS and FQNEAQ. The CDR3 has 13 residues. V lost 3 bases, J lost 1 base, and 6 bases lay in between. The CDR3 loop is CASSFQVQETQYF. CDR3 DNA: TGTGCCAGCAGCTTCCAGGTCCAAGAGACCCAGTACTTC.

The rearrangement uses TRBV7-2 and TRBJ2-3, with D possibly being TRBD2 (5 bases). The V end was cut by 2 bases, the J end by 0 bases, with 12 bases between. Germline V gene lookup returns CDR1 SGHTA and CDR2 FQGNSA. The CDR3 contains 16 residues. The CDR3 nucleotides read TGTGCCAGCAGCTTACGGGGTCCAACTAGCACAGATACGCAGTATTTT. Protein sequence: CASSLRGPTSTDTQYF.

V and J are TRBV10-1 and TRBJ2-2; D is undetermined. Trimming left V 2 bases short and J 6 bases short, with 10 bases between. The CDR3 is 14 amino acids. Germline V gene data show CDR1 as WNHNN and CDR2 as SYGVQD (reference sequence). DNA for the CDR3: TGCGCCAGCAGTGAGGGGCTTGAGTCCGGGGAGCTGTTTTTT. It is translated as CASSEGLESGELFF.

This chain connects TRBV11-2 to TRBJ2-2; the D is unclear. The germline CDR1 and CDR2 sequences are SGHAT and FQNNGV. The CDR3 is 15 residues long. Trimming took off 3 bases at V and 2 bases at J, with 10 bases between the two ends. CDR3: CASSLAGVNTGELFF. The DNA for the CDR3 is TGTGCCAGCAGCTTGGCTGGAGTTAACACCGGGGAGCTGTTTTTT.

The CDR3, as DNA: TGCGCCAGCAGCTTGGGAGTGGAGACCGGGGAGCTGTTTTTT. This sequence encodes CASSLGVETGELFF. V is TRBV5-1 and J is TRBJ2-2; D gene uncertain. Trimming cost V 0 bases and J 5 bases, with 8 bases left between them. CDR1 and CDR2 from the germline V gene are SGHRS and YFSETQ. The CDR3 loop spans 14 amino acids.

The chain employs TRBV5-4 and TRBJ1-1; 10 bases align to TRBD1. The CDR3 is 15 amino acids. In germline, CDR1 is SGHNT, CDR2 YYREEE (reference sequence). J lost 3 bases, V lost 4 bases, and 6 bases had no gene match. The CDR3 protein is CASSNGQGGYTEAFF. For the CDR3, the DNA is TGTGCCAGCAGCAACGGACAGGGGGGATACACTGAAGCTTTCTTT.

The genes are TRBV5-4 and TRBJ1-1; D is undetermined. CDR3 length: 16 residues. Trimming removed 0 bases at V and 4 bases at J, with 16 bases between. The V gene's germline CDR1 is SGHNT and CDR2 YYREEE (reference sequence). CDR3 amino acids: CASSLEQSSAVTEAFF. The DNA for the CDR3 is TGTGCCAGCAGCTTGGAGCAGAGCTCAGCGGTCACTGAAGCTTTCTTT.

This clone was counted only a few times. The chain recombines TRBV19 with TRBJ2-2; maybe TRBD2 (5 bases). This CDR3 has 15 amino acids. CDR1 and CDR2 (germline): LNHDA, SQIVND (reference sequence). The V gene lost 1 base and the J gene lost 4 bases, with 10 bases spanning the gap. For the CDR3, the DNA is TGTGCCAGTAGTATAGGAGGACGGGGCACCGGGGAGCTGTTTTTT. Translation: CASSIGGRGTGELFF.

V is TRBV4-2 and J is TRBJ1-2; D is possibly TRBD1 (5 bases). CDR1 is LGHNA and CDR2 is YNFKEQ in the germline V gene. V was trimmed by 0 bases and J by 4 bases, leaving 21 bases between them. The length of the CDR3 is 18 residues. The CDR3 region is CASSQEYTTSRAGYGYTF. As DNA, the CDR3 is TGTGCCAGCAGCCAAGAATACACGACGTCCAGGGCCGGCTATGGCTACACCTTC.

This clone was seen just once. The rearrangement uses TRBV19 and TRBJ1-1; no reliable D call. Germline V lookup: CDR1 LNHDA, CDR2 SQIVND (reference sequence). This CDR3 is built from 15 residues. Trimming cost V 3 bases and J 8 bases, with 19 bases left between them. CDR3 protein: CASSISGTKTVEAFF. CDR3 sequence (DNA): TGTGCCAGTAGTATTTCGGGAACCAAAACGGTGGAAGCTTTCTTT.

V is TRBV3-1 (or the pseudogene TRBV3-2) and J is TRBJ1-1; TRBD1 agrees at 10 bases. Germline assignment: CDR1 LGHDT and CDR2 YNNKEL (reference sequence). This CDR3 has 16 amino acids. J gave up 1 base and V 2 bases, and 4 bases lay outside the gene matches. The CDR3 DNA sequence: TGTGCCAGCAGCCAAAGACAGGGGGCTTGGAACACTGAAGCTTTCTTT. It encodes CASSQRQGAWNTEAFF.

This clone appeared once. The chain uses TRBV28 and TRBJ1-5; 7 bases are a match to TRBD1. J was trimmed by 3 bases and V by 6 bases; bases with no gene match: 8. This CDR3 spans 15 amino acids. Germline V gene lookup returns CDR1 MDHEN and CDR2 SYDVKM. The CDR3 region is CASSGLTGTNQPQHF. In nucleotides, the CDR3 is TGTGCCAGCAGCGGATTGACAGGGACCAATCAGCCCCAGCATTTT. Full variable domain (remainder filled in from reference TRBV28 and TRBJ1-5): DVKVTQSSRYLVKRTGEKVFLECVQDMDHENMFWYRQDPGLGLRLIYFSYDVKMKEKGDIPEGYSVSREKKERFSLILESASTNQTSMYLCASSGLTGTNQPQHFGDGTRLSIL.

Comments on this clone: The junction departs from the called germline gene at one end, perhaps through a read error. The rearrangement links TRBV7-6 to TRBJ1-1, with D tentatively TRBD1 (6 bases). CDR3 length equals 12 residues. The germline CDR1 and CDR2 sequences are SGHVS and FNYEAQ. CDR3 sequence (DNA): TGTGCCAGCAGCGGACAGAACGCTGAAGCTTTCTTT. It specifies CASSGQNAEAFF.

The genes are TRBV5-8 and TRBJ1-1; TRBD1 matches at 9 bases. CDR3 length equals 18 residues. V lost 2 bases to trimming and J lost 5 bases; unmatched junction nucleotides: 16. Germline lookup yields CDR1 SGHTS and CDR2 YDEGEE. Here the CDR3 DNA reads TGTGCCAGCAGCTTAACAGGGGGCGCGGGGGTAGCGGGGACTGAAGCTTTCTTT. Its protein product is CASSLTGGAGVAGTEAFF.

This clone has only one observation. The rearrangement links TRBV19 to TRBJ1-1, with unresolved D. Trimming left V 7 bases short and J 2 bases short, with 11 bases between. This CDR3 contains 13 residues. The germline gives CDR1 LNHDA, CDR2 SQIVND (reference sequence). The CDR3 coding sequence is TGTGCCAGTAAGTCGCAGTCCAACACTGAAGCTTTCTTT. It translates to CASKSQSNTEAFF.

The genes are TRBV5-1 and TRBJ2-7; D unresolved. The germline CDR1 and CDR2 sequences are SGHRS and YFSETQ. V was shortened by 0 bases and J by 5 bases, with 12 bases between the two germline ends. CDR3 size: 14 residues. CDR3 amino acids: CASSLDLKMHEQYF. The CDR3 DNA sequence: TGCGCCAGCAGCTTGGATCTAAAGATGCACGAGCAGTACTTC.

This rearrangement joins TRBV5-4 to TRBJ2-3, with 8 bases matching TRBD2. The CDR3 length is 17 residues. The germline V gene encodes CDR1 SGHNT and CDR2 YYREEE (reference sequence). Trimming removed 1 base from V and 1 base from J; junction bases left unmatched: 8. CDR3 protein: CASSLPGGPGGTDTQYF. The CDR3 coding sequence is TGTGCCAGCAGCTTGCCGGGGGGGCCCGGGGGCACAGATACGCAGTATTTT.